These 5 T cell receptor beta chains were all obtained from the same sample, sequenced in a study of T cell changes during pregnancy in multiple sclerosis. The data were produced by immunoSEQ multiplex PCR, yet TCRdb's version contains in-frame clones alone and is incomplete. The sample holds tens of thousands of clones; around nine tenths are singletons and the top ten take roughly 0.4%. This specimen was CD4+ T cells from peripheral blood mononuclear cells, taken in the second trimester of pregnancy. These TCRs come from a female donor in good health, enrolled as a control in a pregnancy study.

V is TRBV13 and J is TRBJ1-2, with D possibly matching TRBD1 (6 bases). The CDR3 length is 16 residues. Germline CDR1 PRHDT, CDR2 FYEKMQ (reference sequence). The ends were cut back, 1 base at V and 4 bases at J, with 16 bases in the middle. Here the CDR3 reads CASSLVFSGVGYGYTF. CDR3 bases: TGTGCCAGCAGCTTAGTCTTCTCAGGGGTGGGCTATGGCTACACCTTC.

The chain combines TRBV10-3 with TRBJ2-7, with D possibly TRBD2 on 5 matching bases. This CDR3 spans 12 amino acids. The germline V gene has CDR1 ENHRY and CDR2 SYGVKD. V gave up 5 bases and J gave up 4 bases, with 9 bases separating them. The CDR3 sequence: CAISSGRYEQYF. DNA of the CDR3: TGTGCCATCAGTTCGGGGAGATACGAGCAGTACTTC.

V is TRBV5-4 and J is TRBJ1-1; D is undetermined. CDR1 is SGHNT and CDR2 is YYREEE in the germline V gene (reference sequence). This CDR3 region has 14 residues. V was trimmed by 1 base and J by 2 bases, leaving 9 bases between them. In DNA, the CDR3 is TGTGCCAGCAGCTTGTTCCGGAGAAACACTGAAGCTTTCTTT. Its protein is CASSLFRRNTEAFF. The variable domain in full, with the rest retrieved from reference TRBV5-4 and TRBJ1-1, is ETGVTQSPTHLIKTRGQQVTLRCSSQSGHNTVSWYQQALGQGPQFIFQYYREEENGRGNFPPRFSGLQFPNYSSELNVNALELDDSALYLCASSLFRRNTEAFFGQGTRLTVV.

This chain joins TRBV10-3 and TRBJ1-1, with 7 bases fitting TRBD1. The CDR3 consists of 14 residues. Germline V gene sequence: CDR1 ENHRY, CDR2 SYGVKD. Unmatched junction bases numbered 3, after V lost 4 bases and J lost 1 base. The CDR3 DNA reads TGTGCCATCAGTGCCCGGGACAGGAACACTGAAGCTTTCTTT. Its translation: CAISARDRNTEAFF.

The V call is TRBV7-2, the J call TRBJ2-2; 12 nucleotides agree with TRBD2. The CDR3 length is 19 residues. V lost 0 bases and J lost 7; bases outside the gene matches: 12. The germline CDR1 and CDR2 sequences are SGHTA and FQGNSA. The CDR3 loop reads CASSLAFGLAGGRGGELFF. The CDR3 DNA follows: TGTGCCAGCAGCTTAGCGTTTGGCCTAGCGGGAGGGCGGGGCGGGGAGCTGTTTTTT.